These T cell receptor beta chains were read from a single sample in a study of T-cell memory formation after mild COVID-19. TCRdb ran MiXCR on the 5' RACE reads and lists one entry per CDR3 protein. The table shows approximately 230,000 distinct CDR3 sequences, with less than 20% occurring only once. The sample comprised PBMCs or a T cell subset sorted from them (not recorded which). Receptors originate from a young man who had mild COVID-19 (a few samples of this study predate the infection). Cell type and time point are not known. Each CDR3 is given with its conserved first and last residue.

J gene | V gene | CDR3 protein
TRBJ1-1 | TRBV6-5 | CASTPPGVWTEAFF
TRBJ2-1 | TRBV27 | CASSLERGWNEQFF
TRBJ2-7 | TRBV12-3/TRBV12-4 | CASSFESYEQYF
TRBJ1-2 | TRBV4-3 | CASSQEAQGLYGYTF
TRBJ1-1 | TRBV12-3/TRBV12-4 | CASSLVGRPNTEAFF
TRBJ1-4 | TRBV4-1 | CASSRPGQAKEKLFF
TRBJ2-5 | TRBV30 | CAWSETASGGLTQYF
TRBJ2-5 | TRBV6-5 | CASSYSKTRTLETQYF
TRBJ1-2 | TRBV7-2 | CASSPGAESRGYTF
TRBJ1-1 | TRBV10-3 | CAIKGQENTEAFF
TRBJ2-5 | TRBV4-2 | CASSQVTGQGISETQYF
TRBJ2-5 | TRBV7-9 | CASSLVIDAGRETQYF
TRBJ1-2 | TRBV6-2/TRBV6-3 | CASRTLPGQGRDGYTF
TRBJ2-3 | TRBV18 | CASSPMTGDTQYF
TRBJ1-1 | TRBV11-2 | CASSSRGGMNTEAFF
TRBJ2-6 | TRBV5-1 | CASSQQPSGANVLTF
TRBJ1-5 | TRBV24-1 | CATSGQGASQPQHF
TRBJ2-7 | TRBV7-9 | CASRSFPWNTYEQYF
TRBJ1-4 | TRBV7-9 | CASSHTGGDEKLFF
TRBJ1-1 | TRBV6-2/TRBV6-3 | CASRRQGVAFF
TRBJ1-2 | TRBV6-2/TRBV6-3 | CASSYSRQGDGYTF
TRBJ2-3 | TRBV7-2 | CASSPPRVSTDTQYF
TRBJ2-2 | TRBV7-2 | CASLLRRGAGELFF
TRBJ1-6 | TRBV18 | CASSPKGSSYNSPLHF
TRBJ2-5 | TRBV3-1 | CASSQEDRTTQYF
TRBJ2-1 | TRBV7-2 | CATKGGPSYNEQFF
TRBJ1-2 | TRBV5-1 | CASSRTGDNYGYTF
TRBJ2-5 | TRBV9 | CASSRDLGGQETQYF
TRBJ1-4 | TRBV5-1 | CASSSYERKKLFF
TRBJ1-2 | TRBV7-2 | CASSFQGAGYGYTF
TRBJ1-6 | TRBV5-1 | CASSLQGAPSPLHF
TRBJ1-4 | TRBV7-2 | CASSLRGRRELFF
TRBJ2-5 | TRBV3-2 | CATMTRTNRRGSQETQYF
TRBJ2-5 | TRBV7-9 | CASSTRAGGQETQYF
TRBJ1-1 | TRBV16 | CASSATANTEAFF
TRBJ2-1 | TRBV7-2 | CASSASLLAGPGEQFF
TRBJ2-3 | TRBV18 | CASSPRTSGGLNTQYF
TRBJ2-3 | TRBV5-1 | CASSLEPAPHDTQYF
TRBJ2-7 | TRBV7-2 | CASSLSGIGYEQYF
TRBJ1-3 | TRBV5-1 | CASSLTGLDSGNTIYF
TRBJ2-3 | TRBV9 | CASTPGFTDTQYF
TRBJ1-1 | TRBV18 | CASSPPGALTEAFF
TRBJ2-7 | TRBV12-3/TRBV12-4 | CASSSTRDEQYF
TRBJ2-5 | TRBV29-1 | CSVERSAGETQYF
TRBJ2-3 | TRBV7-2 | CASSRQASSTDTQYF
TRBJ2-5 | TRBV5-6 | CASSFWGPNFQETQYF
TRBJ1-2 | TRBV6-2/TRBV6-3 | CASSRTRGVEYGYTF
TRBJ1-2 | TRBV7-2 | CASSLDRGYYGYTF
TRBJ2-4 | TRBV7-9 | CASSRTSVRNIQYF
TRBJ1-5 | TRBV6-1 | CASRRGGASNQPQHF
TRBJ1-2 | TRBV2 | CASSTPGTGINYGYTF
TRBJ1-1 | TRBV12-3/TRBV12-4 | CASRRDAWEIEAFF
TRBJ1-1 | TRBV21-1 | CASSRHPFQGEAFF
TRBJ1-5 | TRBV5-1 | CASSLGDLNQPQHF